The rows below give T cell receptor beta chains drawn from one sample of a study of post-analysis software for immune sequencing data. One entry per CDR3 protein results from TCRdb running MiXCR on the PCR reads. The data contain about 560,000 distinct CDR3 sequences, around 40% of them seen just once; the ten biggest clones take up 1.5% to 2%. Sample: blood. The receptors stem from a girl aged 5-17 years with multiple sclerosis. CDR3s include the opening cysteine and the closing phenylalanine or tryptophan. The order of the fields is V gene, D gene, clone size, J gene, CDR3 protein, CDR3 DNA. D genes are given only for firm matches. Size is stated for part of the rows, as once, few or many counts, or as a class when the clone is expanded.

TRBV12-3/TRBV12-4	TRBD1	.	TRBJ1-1	CASGDSGGATEAFF	TGTGCCAGCGGGGATTCAGGGGGCGCAACTGAAGCTTTCTTT
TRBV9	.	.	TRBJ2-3	CASSVHPQGGASTDTQYF	TGTGCCAGCAGCGTCCACCCTCAGGGGGGTGCTAGCACAGATACGCAGTATTTT
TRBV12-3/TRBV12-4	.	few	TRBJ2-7	CASSFPWGEQYF	TGTGCCAGCAGTTTCCCATGGGGCGAGCAGTACTTC
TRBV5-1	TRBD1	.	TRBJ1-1	CASSLTGLTGEAFF	TGCGCCAGCAGCTTAACGGGCTTGACAGGGGAAGCTTTCTTT
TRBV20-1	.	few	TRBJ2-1	CSARERGGEQFF	TGCAGTGCTAGAGAGCGAGGCGGTGAGCAGTTCTTC
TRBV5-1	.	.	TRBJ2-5	CASSEGKETQYF	TGCGCCAGCAGCGAAGGGAAAGAGACCCAGTACTTC
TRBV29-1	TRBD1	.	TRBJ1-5	CSAGTGDGNQPQHF	TGCAGCGCCGGAACAGGGGATGGCAATCAGCCCCAGCATTTT
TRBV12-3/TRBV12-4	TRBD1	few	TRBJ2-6	CASSPGTGSSGANVLTF	TGTGCCAGCAGCCCCGGGACAGGGTCCTCTGGGGCCAACGTCCTGACTTTC
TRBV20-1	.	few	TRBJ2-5	CSARELAGGTQYF	TGCAGTGCTAGAGAACTAGCAGGTGGAACCCAGTACTTC
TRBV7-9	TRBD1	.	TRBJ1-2	CASSDPGTGSSNYGYTF	TGTGCCAGCAGCGACCCGGGGACAGGGTCTTCTAACTATGGCTACACCTTC